The rows below give T cell receptor beta chains drawn from one sample of a study of blood T cells in healthy people across ages. TCRdb re-called the 5' RACE reads with MiXCR, one entry per CDR3 protein. The sample carries more than 750,000 distinct CDR3 sequences, 25% to 30% recorded once. A further study also used this sample, focusing on T cells of mothers and their children.

The specimen sequenced was blood. The source of these receptors is a middle-aged woman in good health. Each CDR3 is given with its conserved first and last residue. Each record gives: D gene, clone size, V gene, CDR3 length, J gene, CDR3 DNA, CDR3 protein. The D gene is left open where the match is weak. Rows give clone size only sometimes, using once, few, many, or a class for an expanded clone.

D gene: TRBD1
clone size: few
V gene: TRBV28
CDR3 length: 14
J gene: TRBJ1-1
CDR3 DNA: TGTGCCAGCAGTTCACAGGGGATGGTCACTGAAGCTTTCTTT
CDR3 protein: CASSSQGMVTEAFF

D gene: .
clone size: few
V gene: TRBV6-6
CDR3 length: 15
J gene: TRBJ1-1
CDR3 DNA: TGTGCCAGCACCTTCCCGGGCAGGGAAAACACTGAAGCTTTCTTT
CDR3 protein: CASTFPGRENTEAFF

D gene: TRBD2
clone size: few
V gene: TRBV20-1
CDR3 length: 17
J gene: TRBJ2-1
CDR3 DNA: TGCAGTGCTAGAGATCCCTGGACTAGCGGGGGGGTTCCGGAGCAGTTCTTC
CDR3 protein: CSARDPWTSGGVPEQFF

D gene: .
clone size: .
V gene: TRBV7-8
CDR3 length: 17
J gene: TRBJ2-5
CDR3 DNA: TGTGCCAGCAGCCCTCCTTTGGGAGCGGCACACGGAGAGACCCAGTACTTC
CDR3 protein: CASSPPLGAAHGETQYF

D gene: TRBD1
clone size: many
V gene: TRBV5-1
CDR3 length: 14
J gene: TRBJ2-5
CDR3 DNA: TGCGCCAGCAGCTCTGGGACAGCGCAAGAGACCCAGTACTTC
CDR3 protein: CASSSGTAQETQYF

D gene: .
clone size: .
V gene: TRBV15
CDR3 length: 15
J gene: TRBJ2-5
CDR3 DNA: TGTGCCTCCAGCAGAGGGACCGACGGGGGAGAGACCCAGTACTTC
CDR3 protein: CASSRGTDGGETQYF

D gene: TRBD1
clone size: once
V gene: TRBV11-2
CDR3 length: 14
J gene: TRBJ1-3
CDR3 DNA: TGTGCCAGCAGCAATACAGGGGGCAGTTACACCATATATTTT
CDR3 protein: CASSNTGGSYTIYF

D gene: TRBD1
clone size: .
V gene: TRBV19
CDR3 length: 14
J gene: TRBJ1-5
CDR3 DNA: TGTGCCAGTAGTGACAGGGAGGGCAATCAGCCCCAGCATTTT
CDR3 protein: CASSDREGNQPQHF

D gene: .
clone size: .
V gene: TRBV4-1
CDR3 length: 16
J gene: TRBJ1-2
CDR3 DNA: TGCGCCAGCAGCCAAGGGGGGGCAGGAGCTAACTATGGCTACACCTTC
CDR3 protein: CASSQGGAGANYGYTF

D gene: .
clone size: few
V gene: TRBV10-3
CDR3 length: 14
J gene: TRBJ1-2
CDR3 DNA: TGTGCCATCAGTCCAGTTCAAGATGGCTATGGCTACACCTTC
CDR3 protein: CAISPVQDGYGYTF

D gene: .
clone size: few
V gene: TRBV5-1
CDR3 length: 16
J gene: TRBJ1-4
CDR3 DNA: TGCGCCAGCAGCTTGGTCCCCCCTGCAACTAATGAAAAACTGTTTTTT
CDR3 protein: CASSLVPPATNEKLFF

D gene: .
clone size: .
V gene: TRBV5-1
CDR3 length: 16
J gene: TRBJ2-1
CDR3 DNA: TGCGCCAGCAGCCCGGACGCGGGACAGTCACACAATGAGCAGTTCTTC
CDR3 protein: CASSPDAGQSHNEQFF

D gene: .
clone size: many
V gene: TRBV4-1
CDR3 length: 15
J gene: TRBJ2-5
CDR3 DNA: TGCGCCAGCAGCCAAGACGAGGGCACCGAAGAGACCCAGTACTTC
CDR3 protein: CASSQDEGTEETQYF

D gene: .
clone size: few
V gene: TRBV20-1
CDR3 length: 12
J gene: TRBJ1-2
CDR3 DNA: TGCAGTGCTAGAGACAGGGGCCTTGGGCCCACCTTC
CDR3 protein: CSARDRGLGPTF

D gene: TRBD1
clone size: many
V gene: TRBV7-9
CDR3 length: 15
J gene: TRBJ2-1
CDR3 DNA: TGTGCCAGCAGCCCGGGGACAGGGAGGTACAATGAGCAGTTCTTC
CDR3 protein: CASSPGTGRYNEQFF

D gene: .
clone size: .
V gene: TRBV6-6
CDR3 length: 11
J gene: TRBJ1-1
CDR3 DNA: TGTGCCAGCGGCTTCGGCACTGAAGCTTTCTTT
CDR3 protein: CASGFGTEAFF

D gene: TRBD2
clone size: .
V gene: TRBV4-1
CDR3 length: 15
J gene: TRBJ2-3
CDR3 DNA: TGCGCCAGCAGCCAAGTCGGGGGGGCATCAGATACGCAGTATTTT
CDR3 protein: CASSQVGGASDTQYF

D gene: TRBD1
clone size: many
V gene: TRBV9
CDR3 length: 15
J gene: TRBJ1-2
CDR3 DNA: TGTGCCAGCAGCGCTACCACCGGGACAGGTAGTGGCTACACCTTC
CDR3 protein: CASSATTGTGSGYTF

D gene: .
clone size: .
V gene: TRBV14
CDR3 length: 16
J gene: TRBJ1-1
CDR3 DNA: TGTGCCAGCAGCCAAGATTCGACAGGCCTGAACACTGAAGCTTTCTTT
CDR3 protein: CASSQDSTGLNTEAFF

D gene: .
clone size: .
V gene: TRBV20-1
CDR3 length: 16
J gene: TRBJ1-2
CDR3 DNA: TGCAGTGCTAGAGCTCCGACGGTTGCGACCAACTATGGCTACACCTTC
CDR3 protein: CSARAPTVATNYGYTF

D gene: .
clone size: few
V gene: TRBV28
CDR3 length: 13
J gene: TRBJ2-1
CDR3 DNA: TGTGCCAGCAGCACACTCCTGCCATCTGAGCAGTTCTTC
CDR3 protein: CASSTLLPSEQFF

D gene: .
clone size: .
V gene: TRBV5-1
CDR3 length: 16
J gene: TRBJ2-3
CDR3 DNA: TGCGCCAACAGCTTACAAGGACCGGGTAGCACAGATACGCAGTATTTT
CDR3 protein: CANSLQGPGSTDTQYF

D gene: TRBD2
clone size: few
V gene: TRBV6-2/TRBV6-3
CDR3 length: 15
J gene: TRBJ2-2
CDR3 DNA: TGTGCCAGCAGACTACTAGCGGTTAACACCGGGGAGCTGTTTTTT
CDR3 protein: CASRLLAVNTGELFF

D gene: .
clone size: many
V gene: TRBV9
CDR3 length: 12
J gene: TRBJ1-2
CDR3 DNA: TGTGCCAGCAGTGTAGGGAGCTATGGCTACACCTTC
CDR3 protein: CASSVGSYGYTF

D gene: TRBD2
clone size: .
V gene: TRBV5-6
CDR3 length: 16
J gene: TRBJ2-3
CDR3 DNA: TGTGCCAGCAGCTTGGTCTCGCGGGGGGACACAGATACGCAGTATTTT
CDR3 protein: CASSLVSRGDTDTQYF

D gene: .
clone size: .
V gene: TRBV20-1
CDR3 length: 15
J gene: TRBJ2-7
CDR3 DNA: TGCAGTGCTAGTTCTGCGGGGCCCACCTACAATGAGCAGTACTTC
CDR3 protein: CSASSAGPTYNEQYF

D gene: TRBD2
clone size: .
V gene: TRBV5-4
CDR3 length: 15
J gene: TRBJ2-1
CDR3 DNA: TGTGCCAGCAGCTTCACTAGCGGGGAATACAATGAGCAGTTCTTC
CDR3 protein: CASSFTSGEYNEQFF

D gene: .
clone size: few
V gene: TRBV3-1
CDR3 length: 15
J gene: TRBJ1-1
CDR3 DNA: TGTGCCAGCAGCCAAGAGAGGGGAATCGGCACTGAAGCTTTCTTT
CDR3 protein: CASSQERGIGTEAFF

D gene: .
clone size: .
V gene: TRBV4-3
CDR3 length: 17
J gene: TRBJ1-1
CDR3 DNA: TGCGCCAGCAGCCAAGATTGGGGGACTTACATGAACACTGAAGCTTTCTTT
CDR3 protein: CASSQDWGTYMNTEAFF

D gene: TRBD1
clone size: .
V gene: TRBV12-3/TRBV12-4
CDR3 length: 13
J gene: TRBJ1-4
CDR3 DNA: TGTGCCAGCAAATTGGGACAGGGGGAAAAACTGTTTTTT
CDR3 protein: CASKLGQGEKLFF

D gene: .
clone size: .
V gene: TRBV7-2
CDR3 length: 14
J gene: TRBJ2-1
CDR3 DNA: TGTGCCAGCAGCTTCAGGAGCGAGAACAATGAGCAGTTCTTC
CDR3 protein: CASSFRSENNEQFF

D gene: TRBD2
clone size: .
V gene: TRBV7-2
CDR3 length: 15
J gene: TRBJ2-1
CDR3 DNA: TGTGCCAGCAGCTCGGGGGGGGGCCACTACAATGAGCAGTTCTTC
CDR3 protein: CASSSGGGHYNEQFF

D gene: .
clone size: .
V gene: TRBV7-2
CDR3 length: 15
J gene: TRBJ2-5
CDR3 DNA: TGTGCCAGCAGCTTGTACAGGGATATTTCGGAGACCCAGTACTTC
CDR3 protein: CASSLYRDISETQYF

D gene: .
clone size: few
V gene: TRBV5-1
CDR3 length: 16
J gene: TRBJ2-2
CDR3 DNA: TGCGCCAGCAGCAAGGGGGACGGATCGAACACCGGGGAGCTGTTTTTT
CDR3 protein: CASSKGDGSNTGELFF

D gene: TRBD1
clone size: .
V gene: TRBV5-6
CDR3 length: 15
J gene: TRBJ2-2
CDR3 DNA: TGTGCCAGCAGCCGGGACAGGGGGCACACCGGGGAGCTGTTTTTT
CDR3 protein: CASSRDRGHTGELFF

D gene: .
clone size: few
V gene: TRBV29-1
CDR3 length: 12
J gene: TRBJ1-4
CDR3 DNA: TGCAGCGTTGAGGGGCCTAATGAAAAACTGTTTTTT
CDR3 protein: CSVEGPNEKLFF

D gene: .
clone size: .
V gene: TRBV7-9
CDR3 length: 12
J gene: TRBJ1-1
CDR3 DNA: TGTGCCAGCAGCTTAGGGTCCGGGGAAGCTTTCTTT
CDR3 protein: CASSLGSGEAFF

D gene: .
clone size: .
V gene: TRBV5-1
CDR3 length: 14
J gene: TRBJ2-7
CDR3 DNA: TGCGCCAGCAGCCTGGGACACTTTTCCTACGAGCAGTACTTC
CDR3 protein: CASSLGHFSYEQYF

D gene: TRBD2
clone size: .
V gene: TRBV7-2
CDR3 length: 17
J gene: TRBJ2-3
CDR3 DNA: TGTGCCAGCAGCTTCCTTCGGGTAGCGGGAGGTGGGGATACGCAGTATTTT
CDR3 protein: CASSFLRVAGGGDTQYF

D gene: .
clone size: .
V gene: TRBV7-9
CDR3 length: 14
J gene: TRBJ2-1
CDR3 DNA: TGTGCCAGCAGCTCAGGACGGGAAGACAATGAGCAGTTCTTC
CDR3 protein: CASSSGREDNEQFF

D gene: .
clone size: .
V gene: TRBV6-2/TRBV6-3
CDR3 length: 14
J gene: TRBJ2-3
CDR3 DNA: TGTGCCAGCAGTTACGGGAACCCCACAGATACGCAGTATTTT
CDR3 protein: CASSYGNPTDTQYF

D gene: .
clone size: .
V gene: TRBV19
CDR3 length: 15
J gene: TRBJ2-3
CDR3 DNA: TGTGCCAGTAGTCAAGGGACAACCTACACAGATACGCAGTATTTT
CDR3 protein: CASSQGTTYTDTQYF

D gene: TRBD1
clone size: few
V gene: TRBV4-1
CDR3 length: 15
J gene: TRBJ1-1
CDR3 DNA: TGCGCCAGCACACAAGAGACAGGGATGAACACTGAAGCTTTCTTT
CDR3 protein: CASTQETGMNTEAFF

D gene: .
clone size: .
V gene: TRBV28
CDR3 length: 13
J gene: TRBJ2-1
CDR3 DNA: TGTGCCAGCAGTCATCGTCTAATCAATGAGCAGTTCTTC
CDR3 protein: CASSHRLINEQFF

D gene: TRBD2
clone size: few
V gene: TRBV7-2
CDR3 length: 13
J gene: TRBJ2-1
CDR3 DNA: TGTGCCAGCAGACTAGCGGGGGGTGGTGAGCAGTTCTTC
CDR3 protein: CASRLAGGGEQFF

D gene: .
clone size: .
V gene: TRBV28
CDR3 length: 11
J gene: TRBJ1-1
CDR3 DNA: TGTGCCAGCAGCCCACAGGCTGAAGCTTTCTTT
CDR3 protein: CASSPQAEAFF

D gene: TRBD1
clone size: .
V gene: TRBV24-1
CDR3 length: 19
J gene: TRBJ1-2
CDR3 DNA: TGTGCCACCAGTGATTTGTGGACAGGACTTAACTTAGTTAACTATGGCTACACCTTC
CDR3 protein: CATSDLWTGLNLVNYGYTF

D gene: TRBD1
clone size: many
V gene: TRBV6-5
CDR3 length: 14
J gene: TRBJ1-4
CDR3 DNA: TGTGCCAGCAGCCCCAGCGGACAGGGCGTAAAACTGTTTTTT
CDR3 protein: CASSPSGQGVKLFF

D gene: .
clone size: many
V gene: TRBV20-1
CDR3 length: 11
J gene: TRBJ1-2
CDR3 DNA: TGCAGTGCTACAGATAACTATGGCTACACCTTC
CDR3 protein: CSATDNYGYTF

D gene: .
clone size: many
V gene: TRBV6-2/TRBV6-3
CDR3 length: 17
J gene: TRBJ2-1
CDR3 DNA: TGTGCCAGCAGTTACGGTCTTGGCAGAGAGGCCTACAATGAGCAGTTCTTC
CDR3 protein: CASSYGLGREAYNEQFF

D gene: .
clone size: few
V gene: TRBV12-3/TRBV12-4
CDR3 length: 13
J gene: TRBJ1-5
CDR3 DNA: TGTGCCAGCAGTTCGGACAACTATCAGCCCCAGCATTTT
CDR3 protein: CASSSDNYQPQHF

D gene: TRBD1
clone size: .
V gene: TRBV12-3/TRBV12-4
CDR3 length: 16
J gene: TRBJ2-2
CDR3 DNA: TGTGCCAGCAATACCGCGCAGGGGGCGAACACCGGGGAGCTGTTTTTT
CDR3 protein: CASNTAQGANTGELFF

D gene: TRBD1
clone size: .
V gene: TRBV7-2
CDR3 length: 17
J gene: TRBJ2-1
CDR3 DNA: TGTGCCAGCAGCCTTCAACCAGCAGGACAGGGCAGGAATGAGCAGTTCTTC
CDR3 protein: CASSLQPAGQGRNEQFF